This TCR beta chain stems from a study of cytomegalovirus exposure and HLA in healthy donors. V lost 4 bases and J 4 bases, leaving 17 bases between the germline ends. CDR3 length: 16 residues. Germline V lookup: CDR1 MDHEN, CDR2 SYDVKM. In this sample, this clone turned up once. 13 Jbeta primers and 60 Vbeta primers were used for the PCR. TCRdb's table, derived via immunoSEQ multiplex PCR, lists solely in-frame clones and lacks some. The sample lists under 200,000 clones; 60% to 80% were seen once. This sequence joins TRBV28 and TRBJ1-5; D may be TRBD1 (6 bases). Sequencing was done on a sample of PBMCs. The sequence was collected from a male donor in good health and CMV-seronegative. The CDR3 DNA follows: TGTGCCAGCAGTTCACCCCCGGGACAAGGGAATCAGCCCCAGCATTTT. It codes for CASSSPPGQGNQPQHF.